Below, 30 T cell receptor beta chains from the same sample are listed, as sequenced in a study of blood T cells in healthy people across ages. A second PCR of 7 to 11 cycles used a sample-barcoded 5' primer and a J-beta primer mix. One entry per CDR3 protein, called by TCRdb with MiXCR from the 5' RACE reads. The sample contains 900,000 to 950,000 distinct CDR3 sequences, 25% to 35% of which appear only once. These records were also assigned to another study, of T cells of mothers and their children.

Sequenced material: blood. The receptors come from a woman aged 40 to 55 in good health.

V and J are TRBV10-3 and TRBJ2-3; D is ambiguous. The germline V gene has CDR1 ENHRY and CDR2 SYGVKD. Deletions cut 5 bases from V and 2 bases from J, with 11 bases between. This CDR3 is built from 14 residues. The CDR3 sequence is CAISFSPTTDTQYF. The DNA of the CDR3 is TGTGCCATCAGTTTCAGCCCGACCACAGATACGCAGTATTTT.

The rearrangement uses TRBV3-1 and TRBJ1-1; TRBD1 aligns across 8 bases. Losses at the gene ends were 4 bases for V and 1 base for J; bases not matched to a gene: 8. The CDR3 is made up of 16 amino acids. Per the germline V gene, CDR1 is LGHDT and CDR2 is YNNKEL (reference sequence). CDR3: CASSRTGLIKNTEAFF. The CDR3 DNA reads TGTGCCAGCAGCCGGACAGGGTTAATCAAGAACACTGAAGCTTTCTTT.

Points on this clonotype: A much larger clone is a single base away; this may be a read error. The rearrangement links TRBV28 to TRBJ1-4, with 8 bases identical to TRBD1. CDR1 is MDHEN and CDR2 is SYDVKM in the germline V gene. The CDR3 covers 16 residues. The CDR3 DNA follows: TGTGCCAGCAGCCCGCTCCCAGGGGGCAGGGGTGAAAAACGGTTTTTT. Translated, it gives CASSPLPGGRGEKRFF.

This clonotype showed up just a few times. The chain couples TRBV7-2 to TRBJ1-2; possibly TRBD1 for D (6 bases). V was clipped by 5 bases and J by 5 bases, with 18 bases between them. In germline, CDR1 is SGHTA, CDR2 FQGNSA. The length of the CDR3 is 15 residues. CDR3 in DNA: TGTGCCAGCAGCCCCCAACAGGGATCGGGTTATGGCTACACCTTC. Protein product: CASSPQQGSGYGYTF. Filled out from reference TRBV7-2 and TRBJ1-2, the complete variable domain reads GAGVSQSPSNKVTEKGKDVELRCDPISGHTALYWYRQSLGQGLEFLIYFQGNSAPDKSGLPSDRFSAERTGGSVSTLTIQRTQQEDSAVYLCASSPQQGSGYGYTFGSGTRLTVV.

This clonotype has just a few counts. This sequence joins TRBV5-1 and TRBJ1-2; TRBD1 aligns across 7 bases. The junction had 12 bases not matched to a gene; V was cut back by 7 bases and J by 6 bases. The CDR3 sequence is 14 residues long. CDR1 SGHRS and CDR2 YFSETQ come from the germline V gene. Written as DNA, the CDR3 is TGCGCCAGCCAAATGGGGGGGACAGAGAATGGCTACACCTTC. This translates into CASQMGGTENGYTF.

This clonotype was counted between two and nine times. The V and J genes are TRBV20-1 and TRBJ1-6; D perhaps matches TRBD1 (5 bases). The CDR3 contains 13 residues. V was clipped by 6 bases and J by 7 bases, with 13 bases between them. Germline loops: CDR1 DFQATT, CDR2 SNEGSKA (reference sequence). CDR3 in amino acids: CSASGPPNSPLHF. CDR3 DNA sequence: TGCAGTGCCTCGGGACCCCCCAATTCACCCCTCCACTTT.

The chain has TRBV29-1 and TRBJ1-1, with D hard to call. Trimming pared 2 bases from V and 4 bases from J, leaving 11 bases between. Germline V CDR1 and CDR2: SQVTM, ANQGSEA. The CDR3 length is 13 residues. The CDR3 region is CSVEPGVGTEAFF. In DNA form, the CDR3 reads TGCAGCGTTGAACCGGGTGTCGGCACTGAAGCTTTCTTT.

This clonotype came up a few times. This sequence joins TRBV12-3 or TRBV12-4 and TRBJ1-1, with 8 bases identical to TRBD1. The ends lost 6 bases at V and 5 bases at J; junction bases unmatched: 11. The CDR3 runs 15 residues. CDR3 nucleotides: TGTGCCAGCAGAGATACCGGGACAGGCGGGACTGAAGCTTTCTTT. It encodes CASRDTGTGGTEAFF.

This clonotype was observed a few times. The rearrangement links TRBV27 to TRBJ1-1, with D possibly TRBD1 on 6 matching bases. CDR1 and CDR2 from the germline V gene are MNHEY and SMNVEV (reference sequence). The CDR3 has 14 amino acids. The germline V and J ends were trimmed by 0 bases and 4 bases, with 9 bases remaining between them. Written as DNA, the CDR3 is TGTGCCAGCAGTTTATCGGGGGGGCGCACTGAAGCTTTCTTT. This translates into CASSLSGGRTEAFF.

This clonotype was seen more than once but under ten times. J is TRBJ2-7 and V is TRBV25-1; the D is unclear. The germline V and J ends were trimmed by 4 bases and 0 bases, with 10 bases remaining between them. The CDR3 is made up of 14 amino acids. CDR1 is MGHDK and CDR2 is SYGVNS in the germline V gene. CDR3 protein: CASSGPFPSYEQYF. The DNA of the CDR3 is TGTGCCAGCAGTGGACCTTTCCCCTCCTACGAGCAGTACTTC.

This clonotype was seen a few times. The chain couples TRBV7-2 to TRBJ2-4; D possibly corresponds to TRBD2 (7 bases). Trimming cost V 5 bases and J 6 bases, with 17 bases left between them. Germline-derived CDR1 and CDR2 are SGHTA and FQGNSA. The CDR3 has 15 residues. CDR3 loop: CASSPGVAGRNIQYF. The CDR3 region has the DNA TGTGCCAGCAGCCCAGGGGTAGCGGGCAGAAACATTCAGTACTTC.

V and J are TRBV7-6 and TRBJ1-1, with D perhaps matching TRBD1 (5 bases). V was pared by 2 bases and J by 1 base, with 14 bases between. Germline V gives CDR1 SGHVS, CDR2 FNYEAQ. The CDR3 is 16 amino acids. The CDR3 coding sequence is TGTGCCAGCAGCTTACTCCGCGAGGGACCGAACACTGAAGCTTTCTTT. Its protein is CASSLLREGPNTEAFF. The full variable domain, rest sourced from reference TRBV7-6 and TRBJ1-1, is GAGVSQSPRYKVTKRGQDVALRCDPISGHVSLYWYRQALGQGPEFLTYFNYEAQQDKSGLPNDRFSAERPEGSISTLTIQRTEQRDSAMYRCASSLLREGPNTEAFFGQGTRLTVV.

A few counts support this clonotype. CDR3 in DNA: TGTGCCAGCAGCCTCAGGGGGGCTGAAGCTTTCTTT. Residues: CASSLRGAEAFF. This sequence joins TRBV28 and TRBJ1-1; 7 bases line up with TRBD1. Germline V gene lookup returns CDR1 MDHEN and CDR2 SYDVKM. The V and J ends lost 6 bases and 6 bases, in that order; junction bases with no gene match: 4. This CDR3 is 12 amino acids long.

The chain has TRBV2 and TRBJ1-1; 7 positions match TRBD1. The CDR3 runs 14 residues. Germline lookup yields CDR1 SNHLY and CDR2 FYNNEI. V was clipped by 10 bases and J by 1 base; unmatched bases: 9. In DNA, the CDR3 is TGTGCCATATCGGCGAGACAGGGGAACACTGAAGCTTTCTTT. Protein: CAISARQGNTEAFF. Drawing the rest from reference TRBV2 and TRBJ1-1, the complete variable domain is EPEVTQTPSHQVTQMGQEVILRCVPISNHLYFYWYRQILGQKVEFLVSFYNNEISEKSEIFDDQFSVERPDGSNFTLKIRSTKLEDSAMYFCAISARQGNTEAFFGQGTRLTVV.

This clonotype has ten or more counts. This chain's CDR3 is CATPLREFQETQYF. In DNA, the CDR3 is TGTGCCACCCCCCTTCGGGAGTTCCAAGAGACCCAGTACTTC. This chain uses TRBV27 with TRBJ2-5; tentatively, D is TRBD2 (6 bases). Germline V gives CDR1 MNHEY, CDR2 SMNVEV (reference sequence). The length of the CDR3 is 14 residues. V gave up 10 bases and J gave up 1 base, with 16 bases separating them.

The chain employs TRBV20-1 and TRBJ2-1; D is undetermined. The assigned J gene may be wrong: the sequence end matches TRBJ2-7 better. This CDR3 contains 15 residues. Germline V gene sequence: CDR1 DFQATT, CDR2 SNEGSKA (reference sequence). As DNA, the CDR3 is TGCAGTGCTAGAGACCCTAGAGATTCCTACAATGAGCAGTACTTC. This encodes CSARDPRDSYNEQYF.

This chain uses TRBV6-6 with TRBJ2-7; D unresolved. V was cut by 0 bases and J by 7 bases, with 19 bases left in between. The CDR3 extends over 16 amino acids. Germline V gene lookup returns CDR1 MNHNY and CDR2 SVGAGI (reference sequence). Written as DNA, the CDR3 is TGTGCCAGCAGTTACTCGAGAAAGTCTTCCTACAATGAGCAGTACTTC. It translates to CASSYSRKSSYNEQYF.

J is TRBJ1-5 and V is TRBV5-5, with no clear D. The CDR3 covers 13 residues. CDR1 is SGHKS, CDR2 YYEKEE, per germline (reference sequence). With 4 bases removed from V and 9 bases from J, the gap between germline ends came to 14 bases. CDR3 nucleotide sequence: TGTGCCAGCAGCCCAATATCAGGTTCGCCCCAGCATTTT. Translating it yields CASSPISGSPQHF.

In this sample, this clonotype turned up many times. The chain joins TRBV5-1 to TRBJ2-1; 7 bases match TRBD1. The CDR3 sequence is 13 residues long. J gave up 7 bases and V 3 bases, and 4 bases lay outside the gene matches. Germline V CDR1 and CDR2: SGHRS, YFSETQ. CDR3 region: CASSWTGMNEQFF. For the CDR3, the DNA is TGCGCCAGCAGCTGGACAGGCATGAATGAGCAGTTCTTC.

A word on this clonotype: Compared with germline, one end of the junction differs, possibly owing to a read error. The chain recombines TRBV2 with TRBJ2-4, with 9 bases matching TRBD1. This CDR3 comprises 13 residues. CDR1 and CDR2 (germline): SNHLY, FYNNEI. The CDR3 reads CAGSGDRVSIQYF. Here the CDR3 DNA reads TGTGCCGGCAGCGGGGACAGGGTGTCTATTCAGTACTTC.

The table lists this clonotype with many counts. The V and J genes are TRBV5-1 and TRBJ2-7, with TRBD1 identical over 9 bases. V gave up 3 bases and J gave up 5 bases; unmatched junction bases: 12. The CDR3 contains 16 residues. CDR1 and CDR2 (germline): SGHRS, YFSETQ. CDR3 in DNA: TGCGCCAGCAGCTCCAGCACCGGGACAGGGTCCAACGAGCAGTACTTC. Protein product: CASSSSTGTGSNEQYF.

The chain uses TRBV20-1 and TRBJ2-1, with a possible D match to TRBD2 (5 bases). Germline assignment: CDR1 DFQATT and CDR2 SNEGSKA (reference sequence). Trimming cost V 3 bases and J 7 bases, with 22 bases left between them. This CDR3 spans 16 amino acids. The CDR3 coding sequence is TGCAGTGCTAGGGGCGCTCGGGGAGCCTCTTCGAATGAGCAGTTCTTC. Protein product: CSARGARGASSNEQFF.

The V gene is TRBV5-5, the J gene TRBJ2-1; 8 bases are a match to TRBD2. V was clipped by 4 bases and J by 4 bases; unmatched bases: 7. This CDR3 has 15 amino acids. Germline loops: CDR1 SGHKS, CDR2 YYEKEE (reference sequence). CDR3 protein: CASSPQAGVYNEQFF. The DNA for the CDR3 is TGTGCCAGCAGCCCTCAAGCGGGGGTTTACAATGAGCAGTTCTTC.

This clonotype was counted many times. J is TRBJ1-2 and V is TRBV25-1; TRBD1 might be the D (5 bases). The germline V gene encodes CDR1 MGHDK and CDR2 SYGVNS. The CDR3 is 16 residues long. V was pared by 3 bases and J by 3 bases, with 17 bases between. The CDR3 sequence: CASSDITGASYYGYTF. The CDR3 DNA follows: TGTGCCAGCAGTGACATCACAGGCGCATCCTACTATGGCTACACCTTC.

At least ten counts were recorded for this clonotype. The chain carries TRBV5-1 and TRBJ2-3; the match to TRBD2 covers 8 bases. This CDR3 spans 15 amino acids. V lost 2 bases, J lost 2 bases, and 4 bases stayed unmatched. Germline CDR1 SGHRS, CDR2 YFSETQ. The CDR3 protein is CASSFSGAYTDTQYF. The CDR3 bases are TGCGCCAGCAGCTTTAGCGGGGCTTACACAGATACGCAGTATTTT.

This clonotype was detected ten times or more. The rearrangement joins TRBV21-1 to TRBJ2-6; the table assigns TRBD1, which was not confirmed against the DNA. TRBV21-1 is designated a pseudogene. This CDR3 contains 18 residues. The DNA for the CDR3 is TGTGCCAGCAGCCCTCTAGGACAGGACCGCTCTGGGGCCAACGTCCTGACTTTC. Residues: CASSPLGQDRSGANVLTF.

In regard to this clonotype: Sequence at one end of the junction differs from germline and may be a read error. J is TRBJ2-6 and V is TRBV19; perhaps TRBD1 as D (5 bases). CDR3 length equals 16 residues. Germline V gives CDR1 LNHDA, CDR2 SQIVND (reference sequence). CDR3 amino acids: CASSNLAGSGADVLTF. The DNA for the CDR3 is TGTGCCAGTAGTAATTTGGCAGGGTCTGGGGCCGACGTCCTGACTTTC.

This clonotype was detected many times. The gene calls are TRBV7-2 and TRBJ2-5, with D possibly TRBD2 on 7 matching bases. CDR1 SGHTA and CDR2 FQGNSA come from the germline V gene. The CDR3 has 15 residues. The germline V and J ends were trimmed by 5 bases and 5 bases, with 18 bases remaining between them. CDR3 coding DNA: TGTGCCAGCAGCCAGGGGACTACCGTTAGGGAGACCCAGTACTTC. Amino acids: CASSQGTTVRETQYF.

This clonotype appeared many times. This chain joins TRBV6-1 and TRBJ2-7; no clear D. The V and J ends lost 4 bases and 0 bases respectively, with 7 bases between them. This CDR3 spans 13 amino acids. CDR1 is MNHNS and CDR2 is SASEGT in the germline V gene. The DNA of the CDR3 is TGTGCCAGCAGTGTGACGGCCTCCTACGAGCAGTACTTC. This codes for CASSVTASYEQYF.

With regard to this clonotype: The junction differs from germline at one of its ends, possibly a read error. The V and J genes are TRBV28 and TRBJ2-1; D is perhaps TRBD2 (6 bases). The CDR3 sequence is 14 residues long. Germline-derived CDR1 and CDR2 are MDHEN and SYDVKM. Here the CDR3 DNA reads TGTGCCAGCAGGGACGGGGGTTCCTACAGTGAGCAGTTCTTC. Translating it yields CASRDGGSYSEQFF.